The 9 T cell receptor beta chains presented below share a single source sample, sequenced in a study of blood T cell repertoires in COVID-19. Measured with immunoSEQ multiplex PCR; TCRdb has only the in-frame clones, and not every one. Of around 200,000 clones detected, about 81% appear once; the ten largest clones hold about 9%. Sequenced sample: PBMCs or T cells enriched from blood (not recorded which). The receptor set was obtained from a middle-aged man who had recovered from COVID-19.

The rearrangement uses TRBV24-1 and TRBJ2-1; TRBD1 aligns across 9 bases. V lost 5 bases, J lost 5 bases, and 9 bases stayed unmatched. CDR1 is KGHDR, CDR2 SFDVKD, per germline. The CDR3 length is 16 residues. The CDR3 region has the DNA TGTGCCACCAGTGGGGTGGGGACAGGGACTAACAATGAGCAGTTCTTC. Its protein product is CATSGVGTGTNNEQFF.

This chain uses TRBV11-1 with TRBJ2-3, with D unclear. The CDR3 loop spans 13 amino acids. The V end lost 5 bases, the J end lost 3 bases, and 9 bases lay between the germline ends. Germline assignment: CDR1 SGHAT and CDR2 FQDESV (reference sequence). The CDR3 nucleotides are TGTGCCAGCAGCCTCTATTTGACAGATACGCAGTATTTT. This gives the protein CASSLYLTDTQYF.

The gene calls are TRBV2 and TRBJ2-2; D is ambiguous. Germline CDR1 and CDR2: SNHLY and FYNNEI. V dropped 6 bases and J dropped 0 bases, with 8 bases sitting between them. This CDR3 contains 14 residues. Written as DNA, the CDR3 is TGTGCCAGCAGCCAGTTTCCGAACACCGGGGAGCTGTTTTTT. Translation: CASSQFPNTGELFF. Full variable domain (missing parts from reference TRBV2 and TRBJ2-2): EPEVTQTPSHQVTQMGQEVILRCVPISNHLYFYWYRQILGQKVEFLVSFYNNEISEKSEIFDDQFSVERPDGSNFTLKIRSTKLEDSAMYFCASSQFPNTGELFFGEGSRLTVL.

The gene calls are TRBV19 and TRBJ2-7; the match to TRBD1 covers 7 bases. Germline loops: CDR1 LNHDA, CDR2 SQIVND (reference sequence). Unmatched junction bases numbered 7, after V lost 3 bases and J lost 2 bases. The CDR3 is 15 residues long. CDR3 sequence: CASSMKGQATYEQYF. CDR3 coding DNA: TGTGCCAGTAGTATGAAAGGACAGGCCACCTACGAGCAGTACTTC.

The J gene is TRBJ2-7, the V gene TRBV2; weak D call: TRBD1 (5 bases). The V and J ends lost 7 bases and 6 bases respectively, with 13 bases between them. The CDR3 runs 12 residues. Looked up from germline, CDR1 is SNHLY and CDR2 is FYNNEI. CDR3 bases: TGTGCCAGCACGCAGGGAATTAGCGAGCAGTACTTC. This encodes CASTQGISEQYF.

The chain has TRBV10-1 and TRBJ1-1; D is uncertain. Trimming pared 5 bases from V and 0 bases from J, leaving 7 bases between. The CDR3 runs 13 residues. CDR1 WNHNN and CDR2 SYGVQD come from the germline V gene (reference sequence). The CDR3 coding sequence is TGCGCCAGCAGTTTGTCTCTGAACACTGAAGCTTTCTTT. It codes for CASSLSLNTEAFF.

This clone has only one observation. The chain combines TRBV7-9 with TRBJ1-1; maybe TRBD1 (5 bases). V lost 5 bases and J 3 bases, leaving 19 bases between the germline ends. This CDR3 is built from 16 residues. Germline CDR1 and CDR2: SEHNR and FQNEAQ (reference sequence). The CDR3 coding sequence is TGTGCCAGCAGCCTCACTCAGGGTTCATGGGACACTGAAGCTTTCTTT. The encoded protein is CASSLTQGSWDTEAFF.

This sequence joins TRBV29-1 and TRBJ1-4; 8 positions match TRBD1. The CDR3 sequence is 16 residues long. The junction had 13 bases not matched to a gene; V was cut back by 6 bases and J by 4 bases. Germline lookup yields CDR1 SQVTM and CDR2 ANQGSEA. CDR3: CSVRTNRGSGNEKLFF. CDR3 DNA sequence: TGCAGCGTCAGAACGAACAGGGGGTCTGGTAATGAAAAACTGTTTTTT.

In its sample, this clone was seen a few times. The CDR3 protein is CASSSGGQGDNEQFF. CDR3 sequence (DNA): TGTGCCAGCAGCTCGGGGGGGCAGGGGGACAATGAGCAGTTCTTC. V and J are TRBV5-4 and TRBJ2-1, with a possible D match to TRBD2 (8 bases). Germline CDR1 is SGHNT and CDR2 is YYREEE (reference sequence). The CDR3 has 15 amino acids. Trimming removed 3 bases at V and 5 bases at J, with 15 bases between.